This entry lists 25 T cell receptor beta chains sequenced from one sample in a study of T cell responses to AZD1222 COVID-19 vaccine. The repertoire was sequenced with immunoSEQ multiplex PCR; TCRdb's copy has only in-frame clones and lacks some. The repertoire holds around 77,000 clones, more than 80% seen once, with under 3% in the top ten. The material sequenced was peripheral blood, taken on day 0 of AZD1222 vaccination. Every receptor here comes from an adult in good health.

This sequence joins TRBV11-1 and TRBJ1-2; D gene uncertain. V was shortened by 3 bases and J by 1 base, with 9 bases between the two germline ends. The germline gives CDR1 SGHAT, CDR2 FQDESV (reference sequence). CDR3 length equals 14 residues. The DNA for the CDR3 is TGTGCCAGCAGCTTGGGCGGGGATAACTATGGCTACACCTTC. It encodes CASSLGGDNYGYTF.

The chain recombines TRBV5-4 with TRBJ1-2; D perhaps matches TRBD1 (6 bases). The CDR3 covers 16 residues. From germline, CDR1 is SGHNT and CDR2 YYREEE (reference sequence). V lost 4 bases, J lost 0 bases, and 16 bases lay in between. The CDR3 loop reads CASSPSRGETNYGYTF. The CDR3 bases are TGTGCCAGCAGCCCCTCAAGGGGGGAAACTAACTATGGCTACACCTTC.

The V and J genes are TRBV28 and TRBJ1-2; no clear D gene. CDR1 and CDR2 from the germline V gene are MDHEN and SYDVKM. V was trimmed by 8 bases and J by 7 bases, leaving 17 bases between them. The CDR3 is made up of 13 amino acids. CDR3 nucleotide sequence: TGTGCCAGCTACCGATCGGTCCCCCCTGGCTACACCTTC. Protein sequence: CASYRSVPPGYTF.

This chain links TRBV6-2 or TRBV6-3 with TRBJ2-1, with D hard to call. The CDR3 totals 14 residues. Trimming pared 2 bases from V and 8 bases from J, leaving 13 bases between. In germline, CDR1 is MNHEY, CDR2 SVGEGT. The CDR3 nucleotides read TGTGCCAGCAGTTACGTATCGGGTGGGGATGAGCAGTTCTTC. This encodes CASSYVSGGDEQFF.

In DNA form, the CDR3 reads TGTGCCAGCGTCGGGGTCGGTGACACCGGGGAGCTGTTTTTT. It specifies CASVGVGDTGELFF. The rearrangement links TRBV6-5 to TRBJ2-2, with a weak D call TRBD2 (5 bases). V was cut by 8 bases and J by 3 bases, with 13 bases left in between. The length of the CDR3 is 14 residues. Germline CDR1 and CDR2: MNHEY and SVGAGI.

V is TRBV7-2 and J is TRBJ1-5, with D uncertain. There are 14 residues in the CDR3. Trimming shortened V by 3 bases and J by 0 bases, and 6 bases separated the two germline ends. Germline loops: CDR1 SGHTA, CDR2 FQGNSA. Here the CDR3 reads CASSLDHSNQPQHF. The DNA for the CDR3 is TGTGCCAGCAGCTTGGACCATAGCAATCAGCCCCAGCATTTT.

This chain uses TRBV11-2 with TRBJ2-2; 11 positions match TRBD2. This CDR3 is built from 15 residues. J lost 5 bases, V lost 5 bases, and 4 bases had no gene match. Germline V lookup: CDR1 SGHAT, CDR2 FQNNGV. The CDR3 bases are TGTGCCAGCAGCCCACCTAGCGGGGGGACCGGGGAGCTGTTTTTT. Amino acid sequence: CASSPPSGGTGELFF.

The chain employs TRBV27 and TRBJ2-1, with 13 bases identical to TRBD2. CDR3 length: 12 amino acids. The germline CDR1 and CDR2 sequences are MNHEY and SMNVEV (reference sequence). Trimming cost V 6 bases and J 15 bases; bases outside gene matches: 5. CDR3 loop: CASSGLAGDWFF. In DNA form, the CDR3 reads TGTGCCAGCAGCGGACTAGCGGGGGACTGGTTCTTC.

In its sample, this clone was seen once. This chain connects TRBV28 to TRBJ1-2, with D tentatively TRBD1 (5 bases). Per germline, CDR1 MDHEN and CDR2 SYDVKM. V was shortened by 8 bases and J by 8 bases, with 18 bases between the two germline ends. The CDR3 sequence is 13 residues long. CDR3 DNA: TGTGCCAGCGCTTTCGAACAGGCGAAAGGCTACACCTTC. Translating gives CASAFEQAKGYTF.

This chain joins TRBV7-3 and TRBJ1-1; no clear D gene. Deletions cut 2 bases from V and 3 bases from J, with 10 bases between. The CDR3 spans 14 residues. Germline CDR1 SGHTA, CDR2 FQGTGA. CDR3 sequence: CASSLLSVDTEAFF. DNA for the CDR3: TGTGCCAGCAGCTTACTTTCGGTAGACACTGAAGCTTTCTTT.

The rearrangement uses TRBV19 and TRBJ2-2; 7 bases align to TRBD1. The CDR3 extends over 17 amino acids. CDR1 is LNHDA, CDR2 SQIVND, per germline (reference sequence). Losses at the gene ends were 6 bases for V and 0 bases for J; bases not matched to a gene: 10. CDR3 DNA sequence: TGTGCCAGTAGCAAAACCCCCGGGACAGCGAACACCGGGGAGCTGTTTTTT. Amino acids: CASSKTPGTANTGELFF.

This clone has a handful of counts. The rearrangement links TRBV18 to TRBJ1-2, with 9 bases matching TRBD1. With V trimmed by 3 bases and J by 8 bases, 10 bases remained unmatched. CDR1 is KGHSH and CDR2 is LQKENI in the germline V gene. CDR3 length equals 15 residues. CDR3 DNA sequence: TGTGCCAGCTCACCCTGGGACAGGGCTTCGGAAGGCTACACCTTC. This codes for CASSPWDRASEGYTF.

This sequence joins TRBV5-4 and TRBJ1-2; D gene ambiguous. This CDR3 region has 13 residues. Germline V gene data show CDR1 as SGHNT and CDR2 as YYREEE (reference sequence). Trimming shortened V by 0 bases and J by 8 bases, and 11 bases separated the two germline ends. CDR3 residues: CASSLVTSGGYTF. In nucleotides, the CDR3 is TGTGCCAGCAGCTTGGTGACATCGGGAGGCTACACCTTC.

CDR3 coding DNA: TGTGCCAGCAGCGTAGACGGGGGGTTCACTGAAGCTTTCTTT. Its translation: CASSVDGGFTEAFF. The chain uses TRBV9 and TRBJ1-1; D might be TRBD1 (5 bases). The length of the CDR3 is 14 residues. Germline V gives CDR1 SGDLS, CDR2 YYNGEE. V gave up 0 bases and J gave up 4 bases, with 10 bases separating them.

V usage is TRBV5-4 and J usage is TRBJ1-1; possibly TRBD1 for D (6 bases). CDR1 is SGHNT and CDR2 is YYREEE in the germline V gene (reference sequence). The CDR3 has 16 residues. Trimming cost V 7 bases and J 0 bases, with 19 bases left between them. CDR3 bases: TGTGCCAGCTCCCCGATCCGGGACAACATGAACACTGAAGCTTTCTTT. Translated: CASSPIRDNMNTEAFF.

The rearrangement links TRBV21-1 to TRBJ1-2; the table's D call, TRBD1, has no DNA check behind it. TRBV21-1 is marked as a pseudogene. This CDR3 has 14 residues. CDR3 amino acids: CASSAGQDLYGYTF. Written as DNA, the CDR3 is TGTGCCAGCAGCGCGGGACAGGATTTGTATGGCTACACCTTC.

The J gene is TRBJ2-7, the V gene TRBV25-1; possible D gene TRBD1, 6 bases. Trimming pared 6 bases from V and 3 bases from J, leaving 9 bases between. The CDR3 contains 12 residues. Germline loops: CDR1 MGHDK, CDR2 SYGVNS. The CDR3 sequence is CASRGAFYEQYF. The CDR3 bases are TGTGCCAGCAGGGGGGCGTTCTACGAGCAGTACTTC.

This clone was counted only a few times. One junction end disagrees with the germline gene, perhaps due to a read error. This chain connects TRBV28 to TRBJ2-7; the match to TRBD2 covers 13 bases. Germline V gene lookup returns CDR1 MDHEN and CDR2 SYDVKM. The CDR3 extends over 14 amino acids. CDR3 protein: CASTLLAGGYEQYF. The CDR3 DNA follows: TGTGCCAGCACTTTACTAGCGGGAGGGTACGAGCAGTACTTC.

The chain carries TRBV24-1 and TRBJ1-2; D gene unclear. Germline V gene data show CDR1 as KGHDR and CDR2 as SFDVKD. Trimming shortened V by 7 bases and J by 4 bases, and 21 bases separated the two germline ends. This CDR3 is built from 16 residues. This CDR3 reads CATSPRSENHLYGYTF. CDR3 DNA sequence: TGTGCCACCAGCCCTCGGTCCGAGAACCACCTCTATGGCTACACCTTC.

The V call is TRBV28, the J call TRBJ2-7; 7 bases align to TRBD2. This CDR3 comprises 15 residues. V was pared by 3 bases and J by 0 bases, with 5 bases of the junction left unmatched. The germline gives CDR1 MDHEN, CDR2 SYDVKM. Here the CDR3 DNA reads TGTGCCAGCAGTTTGGGGGGAGGGCCCTCCTACGAGCAGTACTTC. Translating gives CASSLGGGPSYEQYF. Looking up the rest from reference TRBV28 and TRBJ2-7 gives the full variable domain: DVKVTQSSRYLVKRTGEKVFLECVQDMDHENMFWYRQDPGLGLRLIYFSYDVKMKEKGDIPEGYSVSREKKERFSLILESASTNQTSMYLCASSLGGGPSYEQYFGPGTRLTVT.

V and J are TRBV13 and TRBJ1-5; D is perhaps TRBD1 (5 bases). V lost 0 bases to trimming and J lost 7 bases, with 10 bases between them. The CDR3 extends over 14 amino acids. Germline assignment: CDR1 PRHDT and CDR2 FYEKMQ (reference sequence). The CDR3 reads CASSLGQRGQPQHF. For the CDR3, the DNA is TGTGCCAGCAGCTTAGGACAGAGGGGACAGCCCCAGCATTTT.

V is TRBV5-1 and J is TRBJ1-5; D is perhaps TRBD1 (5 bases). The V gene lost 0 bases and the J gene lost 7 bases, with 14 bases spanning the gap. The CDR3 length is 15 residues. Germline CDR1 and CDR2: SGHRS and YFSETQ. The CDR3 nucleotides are TGCGCCAGCAGCTTGGGGGGGTCTGCAGCCCAGCCCCAGCATTTT. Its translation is CASSLGGSAAQPQHF.

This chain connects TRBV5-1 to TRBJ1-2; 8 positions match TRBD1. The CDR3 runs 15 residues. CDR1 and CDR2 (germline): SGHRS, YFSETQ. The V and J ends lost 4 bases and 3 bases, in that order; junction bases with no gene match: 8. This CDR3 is CASSPTPTGDYGYTF. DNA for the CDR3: TGCGCCAGCAGCCCCACACCGACAGGGGACTATGGCTACACCTTC. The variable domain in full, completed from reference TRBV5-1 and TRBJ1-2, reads KAGVTQTPRYLIKTRGQQVTLSCSPISGHRSVSWYQQTPGQGLQFLFEYFSETQRNKGNFPGRFSGRQFSNSRSEMNVSTLELGDSALYLCASSPTPTGDYGYTFGSGTRLTVV.

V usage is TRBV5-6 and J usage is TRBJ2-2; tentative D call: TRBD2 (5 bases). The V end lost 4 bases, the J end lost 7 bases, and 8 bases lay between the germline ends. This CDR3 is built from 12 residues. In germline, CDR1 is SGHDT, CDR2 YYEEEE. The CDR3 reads CASSRGIGELFF. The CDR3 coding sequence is TGTGCCAGCAGCCGAGGGATCGGGGAGCTGTTTTTT. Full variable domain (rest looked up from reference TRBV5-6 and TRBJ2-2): DAGVTQSPTHLIKTRGQQVTLRCSPKSGHDTVSWYQQALGQGPQFIFQYYEEEERQRGNFPDRFSGHQFPNYSSELNVNALLLGDSALYLCASSRGIGELFFGEGSRLTVL.

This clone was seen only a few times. CDR3 amino acids: CATSDATYGYTF. CDR3 DNA sequence: TGTGCCACCAGTGATGCGACTTATGGCTACACCTTC. This sequence joins TRBV24-1 and TRBJ1-2; D is uncertain. V lost 3 bases and J lost 5, with 6 bases in between. The CDR3 has 12 residues. Germline CDR1 reads KGHDR; CDR2 reads SFDVKD.